Listed below are T cell receptor beta chains from one sample, sequenced in a study of blood T cell repertoires in COVID-19. Data came from immunoSEQ multiplex PCR; TCRdb stores just in-frame clones and leaves some out. The table records around 45,000 clones, around 85% of them present only once. The source material was peripheral blood. These receptors all come from a human donor in a cohort sampled during active COVID-19. The CDR3 runs from the conserved cysteine through the conserved F or W. The D gene is left open where the match is weak. For some rows the clone size is stated as once, few or many, or as a class when expanded; others skip it.

abundance	v_gene	d_gene	j_gene	CDR3nt	CDR3aa
NA	TRBV19	TRBD1	TRBJ1-2	TGTGCCAGTAGTATAACAGGGGGCGTCTATGGCTACACCTTC	CASSITGGVYGYTF
few	TRBV4-3	TRBD2	TRBJ2-1	TGCGCCAGCAGCCAAGATCGGTCTAGCGGGTGGTACAATGAGCAGTTCTTC	CASSQDRSSGWYNEQFF
NA	TRBV5-4	NA	TRBJ2-1	TGTGCCAGCGGCCTACCGACGGGGGCCTACAATGAGCAGTTCTTC	CASGLPTGAYNEQFF
NA	TRBV12-3/TRBV12-4	NA	TRBJ2-7	TGTGCCAGCACCGATCTAACCTACGAGCAGTACTTC	CASTDLTYEQYF
NA	TRBV7-8	TRBD1	TRBJ1-3	TGTGCCAGCAGCGTACAGGGGGCCCGCTCTGGAAACACCATATATTTT	CASSVQGARSGNTIYF
NA	TRBV7-2	NA	TRBJ1-1	TGTGCCAGCAGGGAAACAAGACAAGTGAACACTGAAGCTTTCTTT	CASRETRQVNTEAFF
NA	TRBV19	NA	TRBJ2-5	TGTGCCAGTAGTCCGCGGGCCCAATTAATCCAAGAGACCCAGTACTTC	CASSPRAQLIQETQYF
NA	TRBV5-4	TRBD1	TRBJ2-6	TGTGCCAGCAGCTGGGGTTTGGGACAGGGGCCCCCTGGGGCCAACGTCCTGACTTTC	CASSWGLGQGPPGANVLTF
NA	TRBV10-3	NA	TRBJ2-5	TGTGCCATCAGTGAGGGGCACCAAGAGACCCAGTACTTC	CAISEGHQETQYF
NA	TRBV29-1	TRBD1	TRBJ2-7	TGCAGCGTTGAATTCCGGACAGGCTCCTACGAGCAGTACTTC	CSVEFRTGSYEQYF
NA	TRBV7-9	NA	TRBJ2-5	TGTGCCAGCAGCTCGCCCACTAGTGGCCAAGAGACCCAGTACTTC	CASSSPTSGQETQYF
few	TRBV6-6	NA	TRBJ1-5	TGTGCCAGCAGTTACTCTCCCCATGGCCAGCCCCAGCATTTT	CASSYSPHGQPQHF
NA	TRBV6-1	NA	TRBJ1-6	TGTGCCAGCAGTGAAGCCCTAGGTATGGGTTCACCCCTCCACTTT	CASSEALGMGSPLHF
NA	TRBV3-1/TRBV3-2	NA	TRBJ1-1	TGTGCCAGCAGCCAGACAGGTAGCACTGAAGCTTTCTTT	CASSQTGSTEAFF
NA	TRBV3-1/TRBV3-2	TRBD1	TRBJ2-7	TGTGCCGCGGGACAGGGCTACGAGCAGTACTTC	CAAGQGYEQYF
NA	TRBV7-3	NA	TRBJ1-1	TGTGCCAGCAGCTTAGGACAGAACACTGAAGCTTTCTTT	CASSLGQNTEAFF
NA	TRBV30	NA	TRBJ2-7	TGTGCCTGGACAGGGGATTTCGAGCAGTACTTC	CAWTGDFEQYF
NA	TRBV5-8	NA	TRBJ1-2	TGTGCCAGCAGCTTGTCCAGGTCTAACTATGGCTACACCTTC	CASSLSRSNYGYTF
NA	TRBV11-2	NA	TRBJ1-5	TGTGCCAGCAGCTTAGACGGGGGACAGCCCCAGCATTTT	CASSLDGGQPQHF
once	TRBV11-3	TRBD2	TRBJ2-1	TGTGCCAGCAGCTTCGGGGTAGGGACTAGCGGGGCGGGCAATGAGCAGTTCTTC	CASSFGVGTSGAGNEQFF
NA	TRBV7-3	NA	TRBJ1-2	TGTGCCAGCAGCTTGTTTGGGGGAGGAAGTAGCTATGGCTACACCTTC	CASSLFGGGSSYGYTF
NA	TRBV29-1	NA	TRBJ2-5	TGCAGCGTTGAGACTTCCGGGATTTCGGAGACCCAGTACTTC	CSVETSGISETQYF
NA	TRBV19	NA	TRBJ1-1	TGTGCCAGTAGTATCTCAGGGCCCACTGCTCGGGGGACTGAAGCTTTCTTT	CASSISGPTARGTEAFF
NA	TRBV5-5	NA	TRBJ2-1	TGTGCCAGCAGCTTTAGCATGGAAAATGGGGAGCAGTTCTTC	CASSFSMENGEQFF
once	TRBV7-9	TRBD1	TRBJ1-2	TGTGCCAGCAGTTCCGACGGTCAGGGGGATGGCTACACCTTC	CASSSDGQGDGYTF
NA	TRBV6-5	NA	TRBJ1-5	TGTGCCAGCAGTTACGGGGGGGGACTCAATCAGCCCCAGCATTTT	CASSYGGGLNQPQHF
few	TRBV30	NA	TRBJ2-7	TGTGCCTGGAGTGTCCTAGGCTACGAGCAGTACTTC	CAWSVLGYEQYF
NA	TRBV4-1	TRBD1	TRBJ2-7	TGCGCCAGCAGCCCCTATTCCGGACAGGGGATCAACGAGCAGTACTTC	CASSPYSGQGINEQYF
NA	TRBV9	TRBD1	TRBJ2-3	TGTGCCAGCAGCGTTAGTACAGGGGGCTACACAGATACGCAGTATTTT	CASSVSTGGYTDTQYF
NA	TRBV6-1	NA	TRBJ2-3	TGTGCCAGCAGTGAAGCGCATCAGGGCAGGGATACGCAGTATTTT	CASSEAHQGRDTQYF
NA	TRBV24-1	NA	TRBJ2-2	TGTGCCACCAGTGATCCAAGGGGTCGCACCGGGGAGCTGTTTTTT	CATSDPRGRTGELFF
NA	TRBV5-1	NA	TRBJ1-5	TGCGCCAGCAGCTTGGCACCGGGGGTTGATCAGCCCCAGCATTTT	CASSLAPGVDQPQHF
once	TRBV7-8	TRBD1	TRBJ1-4	TGTGCCAGCAGCAGAGGGGGCGAAAAACTGTTTTTT	CASSRGGEKLFF
NA	TRBV6-5	NA	TRBJ1-1	TGTGCCAGCAGTTACGGGCCCAACCCCACTGAAGCTTTCTTT	CASSYGPNPTEAFF
NA	TRBV18	TRBD1	TRBJ2-5	TGTGCCAGCTCAAAAGACAGGGGGCAAGAGACCCAGTACTTC	CASSKDRGQETQYF
NA	TRBV11-1	TRBD2	TRBJ2-1	TGTGCCAGCAGCTCCGCTAGCGGGGGGGACCATGAGCAGTTCTTC	CASSSASGGDHEQFF
NA	TRBV5-1	TRBD1	TRBJ1-2	TGCGCCAGCAGACTCGACAGGGGATATGGCTACACCTTC	CASRLDRGYGYTF
once	TRBV3-1/TRBV3-2	NA	TRBJ2-1	TGTGCCAGCAGCCAAGATCAGGACACCTACAATGAGCAGTTCTTC	CASSQDQDTYNEQFF
NA	TRBV7-3	NA	TRBJ2-5	TGTGCCAGCAGCTTAGACCCCAGGGAGACCCAGTACTTC	CASSLDPRETQYF
NA	TRBV3-1/TRBV3-2	NA	TRBJ2-3	TGTGCCAGCAGCCAAAGGACTACGCTCACAGATACGCAGTATTTT	CASSQRTTLTDTQYF
NA	TRBV18	TRBD2	TRBJ2-3	TGTGCCAGCTCACCCAGGACTAGCGGGGGCCCTAGCACAGATACGCAGTATTTT	CASSPRTSGGPSTDTQYF
NA	TRBV6-2/TRBV6-3	NA	TRBJ1-2	TGTGCCAGCAGTTACGGTAGTGGGACTATCTATGGCTACACCTTC	CASSYGSGTIYGYTF
NA	TRBV30	TRBD1	TRBJ1-1	TGTGCCTGGAACAGGGGCACTGAAGCTTTCTTT	CAWNRGTEAFF